The rows below give T cell receptor beta chains drawn from one sample of a study of OX40 agonist ivuxolimab in advanced cancers. Only in-frame clones appear in the TCRdb table, and some are missing; sequencing was by immunoSEQ multiplex PCR. The data hold approximately 28,000 clones, with 80% to 85% observed a single time. Sample: CD4+ or CD8+ T cells sorted from blood, taken in a trial of the OX40 agonist ivuxolimab. Source of these receptors: an adult with an advanced solid tumor such as melanoma, head and neck, liver or kidney cancer. Each CDR3 is given with its conserved first and last residue. A D gene is named only where the DNA matches it firmly.

>.|TRBJ1-1|TRBV19
TGTGCCAGTAGTATAGTAGGTACAGGGCGAACTGAAGCTTTCTTT
CASSIVGTGRTEAFF
>.|TRBJ1-1|TRBV5-4
TGTGCCAGCAGCTTTCGAGGGAGGGACACTGAAGCTTTCTTT
CASSFRGRDTEAFF
>TRBD2|TRBJ2-7|TRBV27
TGTGCCAGCAGCGGGGGACTAGCGGGCTACGAGCAGTACTTC
CASSGGLAGYEQYF
>TRBD1|TRBJ1-1|TRBV9
TGTGCCAGCAGCGTCCCAAGACAGGGAGGGAACACTGAAGCTTTCTTT
CASSVPRQGGNTEAFF
>.|TRBJ1-3|TRBV4-3
TGCGCCAGCAGCCAAGAAACATCAAGCTCTGGAAACACCATATATTTT
CASSQETSSSGNTIYF
>TRBD2|TRBJ2-3|TRBV9
TGTGCCAGCAGCGTAGGATCTAGCGGAAGCACAGATACGCAGTATTTT
CASSVGSSGSTDTQYF
>.|TRBJ2-7|TRBV27
TGTGCCAGCAGCGCTATGGGGCAGATGAACGAGCAGTACTTC
CASSAMGQMNEQYF
>.|TRBJ2-3|TRBV6-5
TGTGCCAGCAGTTACTCGCCCAGCTCGGATACGCAGTATTTT
CASSYSPSSDTQYF
>TRBD1|TRBJ1-1|TRBV10-3
TGTGCCATCAGCCTCAGGGGGCAGGTGAACACTGAAGCTTTCTTT
CAISLRGQVNTEAFF
>.|TRBJ1-5|TRBV5-1
TGCGCCAGCAGCTTGGCCGTCTTCGCCTCCCCCCATCAGCCCCAGCATTTT
CASSLAVFASPHQPQHF
>.|TRBJ1-2|TRBV6-5
TGTGCCAGCAGTTCCGCTGACACGGCCTATGGCTACACCTTC
CASSSADTAYGYTF
>.|TRBJ1-4|TRBV15
TGTGCCACCAGCAGAGTGGTGGGGGCAACTAATGAAAAACTGTTTTTT
CATSRVVGATNEKLFF
>.|TRBJ2-4|TRBV7-9
TGTGCCAGCAGCTATGACAAATCCAAAAACATTCAGTACTTC
CASSYDKSKNIQYF
>.|TRBJ1-6|TRBV7-6
TGTGCCAGCAGGTTAACAGATGGTGTTAGCTCACCCCTCCACTTT
CASRLTDGVSSPLHF
>TRBD1|TRBJ2-7|TRBV7-7
TGTGCTAGCAGCCCAGCGACAGGGACCTACGAGCAGTACTTC
CASSPATGTYEQYF
>.|TRBJ2-2|TRBV5-1
TGCGCCAGCAGCTTTCGTCCGACTCCCAACACCGGGGAGCTGTTTTTT
CASSFRPTPNTGELFF
>TRBD1|TRBJ2-7|TRBV15
TGTGCCACCAGCCCAGGACAGGGGGCGATCGAGCAGTACTTC
CATSPGQGAIEQYF